The rows below give T cell receptor beta chains drawn from one sample of a study of early T cells in non-severe SARS-CoV-2 infection. Using its own MiXCR run on the 5' RACE reads, TCRdb lists one record per CDR3 protein. The table shows some 35,000 distinct CDR3 sequences, with 3% to 4.5% occurring only once. Sequencing input: whole blood. Receptor source: an adult who was a healthcare worker with PCR-confirmed SARS-CoV-2 infection or an uninfected control (not recorded which). Each CDR3 is given with its conserved first and last residue. D genes are given only for firm matches. Size tells how often a clone was seen (once, few, many) or the class of an expanded clone, and some rows leave it out.

>many|TRBJ2-1|TRBV24-1|TRBD2
TGTGCCACCAGTTCCGCGGGAGGGCCTTACAATGAGCAGTTCTTC
CATSSAGGPYNEQFF
>few|TRBJ2-2|TRBV27|-
TGTGCCAGCAGTTTAGGCGTAGGGGTCACCGGGGAGCTGTTTTTT
CASSLGVGVTGELFF
>many|TRBJ1-6|TRBV12-3/TRBV12-4|-
TGTGCCAGTCGGGCGCGGGACTCCTATAATTCACCCCTCCACTTT
CASRARDSYNSPLHF
>many|TRBJ2-1|TRBV6-6|TRBD2
TGTGCCAGCAGAACTACCCTGGGGGATAGCGGGATAACCTACAATGAGCAGTTCTTC
CASRTTLGDSGITYNEQFF
>-|TRBJ1-3|TRBV5-1|-
TGCGCCAGCAGCTTGGGGGCAGGGGAAGGAAACACCATATATTTT
CASSLGAGEGNTIYF
>few|TRBJ1-2|TRBV15|-
TGTGCCACCAGCCAAGAGAGAACAACCTCCTATGGCTACACCTTC
CATSQERTTSYGYTF
>many|TRBJ2-3|TRBV5-4|-
TGTGCCAGCAGCACAGATAGCACAGATACGCAGTATTTT
CASSTDSTDTQYF
>few|TRBJ2-5|TRBV11-2|-
TGTGCCAGCAGCTTAAGGAGAAAAGAGACCCAGTACTTC
CASSLRRKETQYF
>few|TRBJ2-1|TRBV5-1|-
TGCGCCAGCAGCTTTCTAGCAGAAAATTACAATGAGCAGTTCTTC
CASSFLAENYNEQFF
>-|TRBJ2-1|TRBV11-2|-
TGTGCCAGCAGCTCCAGTACCAATGAGCAGTTCTTC
CASSSSTNEQFF
>many|TRBJ2-1|TRBV6-5|-
TGTGCCAGCAGTTACGGGTCCCGCAATGAGCAGTTCTTC
CASSYGSRNEQFF
>many|TRBJ2-1|TRBV6-1|TRBD2
TGTGCCAGCAGTCCTAACGTTCTAGCGGGAGGGTTCAATGAGCAGTTCTTC
CASSPNVLAGGFNEQFF
>many|TRBJ2-1|TRBV19|TRBD2
TGTGCCAGTAGTAGCTTAGCGGGAGGCTCGGTGTCCTACAATGAGCAGTTCTTC
CASSSLAGGSVSYNEQFF
>many|TRBJ2-1|TRBV7-2|-
TGTGCCAGCAGCCCTCCCCCGACAGTCCAGGCGGGCCCCTACAATGAGCAGTTCTTC
CASSPPPTVQAGPYNEQFF
>many|TRBJ2-5|TRBV3-1|-
TGTGCCAGCAGCCAAGAAGGGTCGGTGACCCAGTACTTC
CASSQEGSVTQYF
>many|TRBJ2-4|TRBV15|TRBD2
TGTGCCACCAGCAGAGAGTGGCGGGGGGCAGAAAACATTCAGTACTTC
CATSREWRGAENIQYF
>many|TRBJ2-5|TRBV19|-
TGTGCCAGTAGTATTATAGGGTCTGAAGAGACCCAGTACTTC
CASSIIGSEETQYF
>many|TRBJ1-2|TRBV6-1|TRBD1
TGTGCCAGCAGTGAAGGAACCACAGGGGACTATGGCTACACCTTC
CASSEGTTGDYGYTF
>medium-sized|TRBJ2-5|TRBV14|-
TGTGCCAGCGCGCCACCGGGGGAGACCCAGTACTTC
CASAPPGETQYF
>-|TRBJ1-3|TRBV7-6|-
TGTGCCAGCAGCTCGTTTTTCGGCTCTGGAAACACCATATATTTT
CASSSFFGSGNTIYF
>many|TRBJ2-4|TRBV5-3|TRBD1
TGTGCCAGAAGCTTGGTCACAGGGGGCATTGAAAACATTCAGTACTTC
CARSLVTGGIENIQYF
>many|TRBJ2-1|TRBV9|TRBD2
TGTGCCAGCAGCGTAGCCACTAGCGCAGGTGAGCAGTTCTTC
CASSVATSAGEQFF
>many|TRBJ1-1|TRBV14|-
TGTGCCAGCAGCTGGCGGGCTCAGTCGGCTGAAGCTTTCTTT
CASSWRAQSAEAFF
>many|TRBJ2-1|TRBV2|-
TGTGCCAGCAGTGCCAACCGTCCCGAGCCGCAGTTCTTC
CASSANRPEPQFF
>many|TRBJ2-1|TRBV10-3|TRBD1
TGTGCCATCAGTGCCGGACAGGGGGGCGATGAGCAGTTCTTC
CAISAGQGGDEQFF
>few|TRBJ2-5|TRBV6-6|-
TGTGCCAGCAGTGGCCAAGAGACCCAGTACTTC
CASSGQETQYF
>many|TRBJ1-2|TRBV6-5|-
TGTGCCAGCAGCCCCGGGTCAACGACAGCTAACTATGGCTACACCTTC
CASSPGSTTANYGYTF
>many|TRBJ2-3|TRBV6-5|TRBD2
TGTGCCAGCAGAAGACTAGCGGTTCTCACAGATACGCAGTATTTT
CASRRLAVLTDTQYF
>-|TRBJ2-7|TRBV5-4|-
TGTGCCAGCAGCAAGAAGGAAAGCTACGAGCAGTACTTC
CASSKKESYEQYF
>many|TRBJ2-6|TRBV19|-
TGTGCCACCTTACCCGGAGGGACCTCCTCTGGGGCCAACGTCCTGATTTTC
CATLPGGTSSGANVLIF
>many|TRBJ2-1|TRBV18|-
TGTGCCAGCTCACCATCCCTAACCGCCTACAATGAGCAGTTCTTC
CASSPSLTAYNEQFF
>few|TRBJ2-5|TRBV20-1|TRBD2
TGCAGTGCTGAACGACTAGCGGGAGGAGAGACCCAGTACTTC
CSAERLAGGETQYF
>many|TRBJ2-1|TRBV12-5|TRBD1
TGTGCTAGTGGTTTGGTAAGGGGACAGGTTTACAATGAGCAGTTCTTC
CASGLVRGQVYNEQFF
>many|TRBJ2-3|TRBV6-5|-
TGTGCCAGCAAAACGGGAGATACGCAGTATTTT
CASKTGDTQYF
>-|TRBJ2-7|TRBV6-6|-
TGTGCCAGCAGTCGACCGTCCCCGTCCTACGAGCAGTACTTC
CASSRPSPSYEQYF
>few|TRBJ2-7|TRBV20-1|-
TGCAGTGCCCCTGGGCGGGGCTACGAGCAGTACTTC
CSAPGRGYEQYF
>many|TRBJ2-1|TRBV6-5|TRBD2
TGTGCCAGCAGTTACTCGGGTAGCGGGAGTAATAATGAGCAGTTCTTC
CASSYSGSGSNNEQFF
>many|TRBJ2-3|TRBV27|TRBD2
TGTGCCAGCAGTACGGGACTAGCGGGTACCACCACAGATACGCAGTATTTT
CASSTGLAGTTTDTQYF
>many|TRBJ1-1|TRBV7-9|-
TGTGCCAGCAGCTTAGCGCGATCTTCGGTTCACACTGAAGCTTTCTTT
CASSLARSSVHTEAFF
>many|TRBJ1-2|TRBV3-1|TRBD1
TGTGCCAGCAGCCATACCGGACAGGCCAGTGGCTACACCTTC
CASSHTGQASGYTF
>many|TRBJ2-1|TRBV10-3|TRBD2
TGTGCCATCAGTAAGAGCGGGAGGGATCACAATGAGCAGTTCTTC
CAISKSGRDHNEQFF
>many|TRBJ2-1|TRBV27|-
TGTGCCAGCAAAAGCCTCTACAATGAGCAGTTCTTC
CASKSLYNEQFF
>many|TRBJ2-1|TRBV7-2|-
TGTGCCAGCAGCCGGCTTTTAGATTTCTTGGTCTCCTACAATGAGCAGTTCTTC
CASSRLLDFLVSYNEQFF